A single sample gave rise to the 28 T cell receptor beta chains below, sequenced in a study of blood T cell repertoires in COVID-19. Clones were sequenced by immunoSEQ multiplex PCR, and TCRdb holds only the in-frame ones, with some missing. The repertoire holds roughly 19,000 clones, with about 90% as singletons. Sequences were obtained from peripheral blood. These TCRs come from a human donor in a cohort sampled during active COVID-19.

The genes are TRBV19 and TRBJ2-2; a possible D gene is TRBD2 (5 bases). Looked up from germline, CDR1 is LNHDA and CDR2 is SQIVND (reference sequence). CDR3 length: 16 residues. Trimming stripped 5 bases from V and 1 base from J, with 14 bases between. CDR3 loop: CASSSSRGGNTGELFF. The CDR3 region has the DNA TGTGCCAGTAGTTCCTCCCGAGGAGGGAACACCGGGGAGCTGTTTTTT.

As concerns this clone: A junction boundary mismatches the germline segment, possibly from a read error. The chain combines TRBV15 with TRBJ2-3; 11 nucleotides align to TRBD2. The CDR3 has 16 residues. Germline assignment: CDR1 LNHNV and CDR2 YYDKDF (reference sequence). The CDR3 is CVTSTRLAGQSDTQYF. The CDR3 coding sequence is TGTGTCACCAGCACGAGACTAGCGGGGCAATCAGATACGCAGTATTTT.

The chain's CDR3 is CASSPRLPSGEVYEQYF. CDR3 DNA sequence: TGTGCCAGCTCACCGAGGCTGCCTAGCGGGGAGGTCTACGAGCAGTACTTC. The gene calls are TRBV18 and TRBJ2-7; 9 nucleotides line up with TRBD2. Germline-derived CDR1 and CDR2 are KGHSH and LQKENI. The CDR3 is 17 residues long. V lost 3 bases, J lost 3 bases, and 12 bases stayed unmatched.

The chain combines TRBV7-9 with TRBJ2-5, with D possibly TRBD1 on 5 matching bases. Deletions cut 2 bases from V and 3 bases from J, with 7 bases between. CDR3 length equals 13 residues. Germline CDR1 reads SEHNR; CDR2 reads FQNEAQ (reference sequence). CDR3 protein: CASSLRQKETQYF. The CDR3 DNA is TGTGCCAGCAGCTTAAGACAGAAAGAGACCCAGTACTTC.

The V gene is TRBV5-4, the J gene TRBJ1-2; D call uncertain. V was clipped by 2 bases and J by 0 bases, with 14 bases between them. The CDR3 consists of 16 residues. From germline, CDR1 is SGHNT and CDR2 YYREEE (reference sequence). Here the CDR3 DNA reads TGTGCCAGCAGCTTTCTGGAGGGCTCGTCTAACTATGGCTACACCTTC. This codes for CASSFLEGSSNYGYTF.

V and J are TRBV19 and TRBJ2-1; 10 bases align to TRBD1. The trim removed 4 bases at V and 8 bases at J, leaving 11 bases unmatched. The CDR3 loop spans 16 amino acids. Germline V gene sequence: CDR1 LNHDA, CDR2 SQIVND (reference sequence). The CDR3 reads CASSRGKGTGVDEQFF. Here the CDR3 DNA reads TGTGCCAGTAGTAGGGGGAAGGGGACAGGGGTCGATGAGCAGTTCTTC.

This clone is a singleton in its sample. The rearrangement uses TRBV27 and TRBJ1-5; 9 bases fit TRBD1. This CDR3 contains 15 residues. V was clipped by 5 bases and J by 9 bases; unmatched bases: 11. Germline V lookup: CDR1 MNHEY, CDR2 SMNVEV (reference sequence). In DNA, the CDR3 is TGTGCCAGCAGTCCGGGACAGGGACCGTATTTGCCCCAGCATTTT. It yields the protein CASSPGQGPYLPQHF.

The gene calls are TRBV23-1 and TRBJ1-2; 10 bases align to TRBD1. TRBV23-1 is recorded as an ORF, its role being uncertain. V lost 2 bases and J lost 4; bases outside the gene matches: 4. This CDR3 comprises 15 residues. For the CDR3, the DNA is TGCGCCAGCAGTCAAAGGACAGGGGGTTCCTATGGCTACACCTTC. It specifies CASSQRTGGSYGYTF.

The rearrangement uses TRBV7-9 and TRBJ2-3; 7 bases are a match to TRBD2. The CDR3 has 14 amino acids. J was trimmed by 4 bases and V by 1 base; bases with no gene match: 2. Germline V gene data show CDR1 as SEHNR and CDR2 as FQNEAQ (reference sequence). The chain's CDR3 is CASSLGGGADTQYF. The CDR3 region has the DNA TGTGCCAGCAGCTTAGGCGGGGGAGCAGATACGCAGTATTTT.

CDR3 residues: CASSPLGDPTGELFF. The CDR3 nucleotides are TGTGCCAGCAGCCCCCTAGGGGATCCCACCGGGGAGCTGTTTTTT. This chain links TRBV13 with TRBJ2-2, with D perhaps TRBD1 (5 bases). The germline gives CDR1 PRHDT, CDR2 FYEKMQ (reference sequence). This CDR3 region has 15 residues. V lost 5 bases to trimming and J lost 4 bases, with 14 bases between them.

This chain joins TRBV20-1 and TRBJ2-7; D is perhaps TRBD2 (5 bases). V was pared by 3 bases and J by 2 bases, with 11 bases between. The CDR3 runs to 13 residues. The germline CDR1 and CDR2 sequences are DFQATT and SNEGSKA (reference sequence). This CDR3 is CSASPRDPYEQYF. The CDR3 DNA reads TGCAGTGCTAGTCCACGGGATCCCTACGAGCAGTACTTC.

The chain has TRBV9 and TRBJ1-1; TRBD1 is a possible D gene (6 bases). The CDR3 length is 14 residues. Germline CDR1 reads SGDLS; CDR2 reads YYNGEE. V was shortened by 0 bases and J by 1 base, with 7 bases between the two germline ends. CDR3: CASSVGGQNTEAFF. The DNA for the CDR3 is TGTGCCAGCAGCGTAGGGGGGCAGAACACTGAAGCTTTCTTT.

This chain links TRBV19 with TRBJ1-1, with D perhaps TRBD1 (5 bases). The CDR3 spans 15 residues. Trimming pared 2 bases from V and 10 bases from J, leaving 20 bases between. Per the germline V gene, CDR1 is LNHDA and CDR2 is SQIVND (reference sequence). DNA of the CDR3: TGTGCCAGTAGTATAACCGAGACAGCCCTCGCCGGAGCTTTCTTT. Its protein is CASSITETALAGAFF.

Concerning this clone itself: One end of the junction varies from germline; a read error may be responsible. J is TRBJ1-1 and V is TRBV5-8; no reliable D call. Germline lookup yields CDR1 SGHTS and CDR2 YDEGEE. This CDR3 is 14 amino acids long. DNA for the CDR3: TGTGCCGGCAGCCAATACCCTAAGTACACTGAAGCTTTCTTT. Translating it yields CAGSQYPKYTEAFF.

The V and J genes are TRBV18 and TRBJ2-7; the match to TRBD1 covers 7 bases. Trimming took 1 base from V and 3 from J; bases not matched to a gene: 3. CDR1 and CDR2 (germline): KGHSH, LQKENI. The CDR3 has 14 residues. The CDR3 reads CASSPQTGIYEQYF. Written as DNA, the CDR3 is TGTGCCAGCTCACCACAGACAGGGATCTACGAGCAGTACTTC.

This clone showed up just once. This sequence joins TRBV15 and TRBJ1-3, with a possible D match to TRBD1 (5 bases). Per the germline V gene, CDR1 is LNHNV and CDR2 is YYDKDF (reference sequence). This CDR3 has 15 residues. V lost 0 bases, J lost 3 bases, and 9 bases lay in between. The CDR3 DNA reads as TGTGCCACCAGCAGAGATACAGGTCATGGAAACACCATATATTTT. Amino acids: CATSRDTGHGNTIYF.

V gene TRBV15 combines with J gene TRBJ1-6, with a possible D match to TRBD1 (5 bases). With 1 base removed from V and 5 bases from J, the gap between germline ends came to 12 bases. Germline V gene lookup returns CDR1 LNHNV and CDR2 YYDKDF (reference sequence). This CDR3 is built from 16 residues. CDR3 sequence reads: CATSRALPGDNSPLHF. The CDR3 DNA reads as TGTGCCACCAGCAGAGCTCTGCCGGGGGATAATTCACCCCTCCACTTT.

The rearrangement joins TRBV7-2 to TRBJ1-5; no clear D. The length of the CDR3 is 13 residues. Germline values: CDR1 SGHTA, CDR2 FQGNSA. V gave up 1 base and J gave up 4 bases, with 5 bases separating them. DNA of the CDR3: TGTGCCAGCAGCTTAGAACGGAATCAGCCCCAGCATTTT. It translates to CASSLERNQPQHF.

The V gene is TRBV3-1 (or the pseudogene TRBV3-2), the J gene TRBJ2-1; possibly TRBD1 for D (7 bases). V was pared by 4 bases and J by 6 bases, with 19 bases between. The CDR3 extends over 16 amino acids. The germline V gene has CDR1 LGHDT and CDR2 YNNKEL (reference sequence). The CDR3 region is CASSPSHRGAGNEQFF. CDR3 nucleotides: TGTGCCAGCAGCCCAAGTCACAGGGGAGCGGGCAATGAGCAGTTCTTC.

In this sample, this clone turned up once. The chain joins TRBV7-6 to TRBJ2-3; 8 bases are a match to TRBD2. Trimming at V came to 2 bases and at J to 5 bases, leaving 3 bases not matched to a gene. The germline gives CDR1 SGHVS, CDR2 FNYEAQ. This CDR3 comprises 14 residues. The CDR3 protein is CASSLSRGVDTQYF. In nucleotides, the CDR3 is TGTGCCAGCAGCTTATCGCGGGGGGTAGATACGCAGTATTTT.

The chain links TRBV5-1 to TRBJ1-2, with TRBD1 as a possible D gene (5 bases). V dropped 3 bases and J dropped 4 bases, with 10 bases sitting between them. Germline V lookup: CDR1 SGHRS, CDR2 YFSETQ. This CDR3 has 13 residues. The CDR3 loop is CASSSGGGYGYTF. CDR3 nucleotide sequence: TGCGCCAGCAGCTCCGGGGGGGGCTATGGCTACACCTTC.

This rearrangement joins TRBV15 to TRBJ2-7, with 11 bases aligning to TRBD1. The CDR3 loop spans 15 amino acids. The ends lost 5 bases at V and 2 bases at J; junction bases unmatched: 5. CDR1 is LNHNV, CDR2 YYDKDF, per germline (reference sequence). The CDR3 sequence is CATSDRDRGTYEQYF. The CDR3 DNA sequence: TGTGCCACCAGCGACCGGGACAGGGGGACCTACGAGCAGTACTTC.

The chain carries TRBV6-6 and TRBJ1-2, with 7 nucleotides matching TRBD1. This CDR3 is built from 13 residues. V dropped 7 bases and J dropped 4; count of bases not matched to a gene: 6. Germline lookup yields CDR1 MNHNY and CDR2 SVGAGI (reference sequence). The CDR3 DNA sequence: TGTGCCAGCAATACGGGACAGAGCTATGGCTACACCTTC. As protein: CASNTGQSYGYTF.

The chain carries TRBV2 and TRBJ1-1; D perhaps matches TRBD1 (5 bases). This CDR3 is built from 16 residues. The germline CDR1 and CDR2 sequences are SNHLY and FYNNEI. The ends were cut back, 6 bases at V and 0 bases at J, with 17 bases in the middle. CDR3 DNA: TGTGCCAGCAGAGCCAGGGCAGCCCTCATGAACACTGAAGCTTTCTTT. Protein sequence: CASRARAALMNTEAFF.

The chain has TRBV9 and TRBJ1-2; possible D gene TRBD1, 5 bases. In germline, CDR1 is SGDLS, CDR2 YYNGEE. This CDR3 has 13 amino acids. V lost 0 bases and J 5 bases, leaving 8 bases between the germline ends. The CDR3 nucleotides are TGTGCCAGCAGCGTAGTGTCAGGGTATGGCTACACCTTC. Translation gives CASSVVSGYGYTF.

The rearrangement uses TRBV5-1 and TRBJ1-1, with a tentative D call TRBD1 (6 bases). CDR3 size: 14 residues. The V end lost 7 bases, the J end lost 2 bases, and 15 bases lay between the germline ends. The V gene's germline CDR1 is SGHRS and CDR2 YFSETQ. The CDR3 sequence: CASARTGINTEAFF. Written as DNA, the CDR3 is TGCGCCAGCGCCCGAACAGGGATAAACACTGAAGCTTTCTTT.

The rearrangement links TRBV6-1 to TRBJ2-7; a weak D match, TRBD2 (6 bases). V lost 0 bases and J 3 bases, leaving 15 bases between the germline ends. This CDR3 contains 16 residues. Germline V gene data show CDR1 as MNHNS and CDR2 as SASEGT. The CDR3 is CASSEAIAGSVYEQYF. CDR3 sequence (DNA): TGTGCCAGCAGTGAAGCAATCGCGGGGTCGGTCTACGAGCAGTACTTC.

The rearrangement links TRBV18 to TRBJ2-3, with 8 bases lining up with TRBD2. Germline CDR1 reads KGHSH; CDR2 reads LQKENI. This CDR3 contains 16 residues. Unmatched junction bases numbered 9, after V lost 3 bases and J lost 4 bases. DNA for the CDR3: TGTGCCAGCTCACCTGGCGGGGGGAGGTCCGCAGATACGCAGTATTTT. It specifies CASSPGGGRSADTQYF. Complete variable domain (other parts from reference TRBV18 and TRBJ2-3): NAGVMQNPRHLVRRRGQEARLRCSPMKGHSHVYWYRQLPEEGLKFMVYLQKENIIDESGMPKERFSAEFPKEGPSILRIQQVVRGDSAAYFCASSPGGGRSADTQYFGPGTRLTVL.